This section outlines one T cell receptor (beta chain) sequence together with its context. The CDR3 covers 19 residues. Germline V gene lookup returns CDR1 SGHVS and CDR2 FNYEAQ. Trimming stripped 0 bases from V and 3 bases from J, with 21 bases between. Using immunoSEQ multiplex PCR, the repertoire was profiled, and TCRdb retains in-frame clones only, with some absent. In the table there are 400,000 to 450,000 clones, roughly 90% of which are singletons. Noted treatment: about 20 received Ad26.COV2.S at low or high dose, single or two shots; five or six received placebo; per-sample allocation not given. All samples were drawn on day 63, counting from the first vaccine or placebo injection. The data were taken from a study of Ad26.COV2.S vaccination and SARS-CoV-2 variants. Study context: Into the muscle, Ad26.COV2.S was dosed once or twice, 56 days apart.

Here the sequenced sample was peripheral blood, taken in a trial of Ad26.COV2.S vaccine versus placebo. This receptor was taken from a person between 18 and 59 years old who received the Ad26.COV2.S COVID-19 vaccine or a placebo. The V gene is TRBV7-6, the J gene TRBJ2-1, with D perhaps given as TRBD1 or TRBD2 (5 bases each). CDR3 loop: CASSLARSGLLEGYNEQFF. CDR3 coding DNA: TGTGCCAGCAGCTTAGCGCGTTCGGGGCTTCTCGAAGGCTACAATGAGCAGTTCTTC. Combining the CDR3 with reference TRBV7-6 and TRBJ2-1 gives the whole variable domain GAGVSQSPRYKVTKRGQDVALRCDPISGHVSLYWYRQALGQGPEFLTYFNYEAQQDKSGLPNDRFSAERPEGSISTLTIQRTEQRDSAMYRCASSLARSGLLEGYNEQFFGPGTRLTVL.